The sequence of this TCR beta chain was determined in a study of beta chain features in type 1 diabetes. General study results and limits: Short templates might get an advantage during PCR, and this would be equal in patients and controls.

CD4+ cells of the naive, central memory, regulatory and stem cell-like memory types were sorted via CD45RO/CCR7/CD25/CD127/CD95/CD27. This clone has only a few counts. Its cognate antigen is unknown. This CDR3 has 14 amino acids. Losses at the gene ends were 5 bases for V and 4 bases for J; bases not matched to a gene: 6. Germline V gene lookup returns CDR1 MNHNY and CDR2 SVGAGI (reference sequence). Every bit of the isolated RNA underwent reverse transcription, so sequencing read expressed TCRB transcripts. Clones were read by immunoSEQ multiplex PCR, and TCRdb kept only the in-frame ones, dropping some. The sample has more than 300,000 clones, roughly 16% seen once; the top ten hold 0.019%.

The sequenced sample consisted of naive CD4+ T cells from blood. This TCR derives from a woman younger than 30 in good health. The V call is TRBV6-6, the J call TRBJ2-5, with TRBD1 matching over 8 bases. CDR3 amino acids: CASSPPGQGETQYF. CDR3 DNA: TGTGCCAGCAGTCCCCCAGGACAGGGAGAGACCCAGTACTTC.